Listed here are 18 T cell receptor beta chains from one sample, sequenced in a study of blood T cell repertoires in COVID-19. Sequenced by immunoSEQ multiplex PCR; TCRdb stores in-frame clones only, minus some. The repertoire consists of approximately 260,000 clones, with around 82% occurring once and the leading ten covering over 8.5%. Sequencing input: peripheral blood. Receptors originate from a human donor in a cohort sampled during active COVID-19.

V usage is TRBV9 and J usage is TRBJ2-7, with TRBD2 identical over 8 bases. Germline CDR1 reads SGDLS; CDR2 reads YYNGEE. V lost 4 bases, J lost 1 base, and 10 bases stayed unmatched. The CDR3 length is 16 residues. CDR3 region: CASSPRVAGPSYEQYF. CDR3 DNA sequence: TGTGCCAGCAGCCCCCGGGTAGCGGGGCCATCCTACGAGCAGTACTTC.

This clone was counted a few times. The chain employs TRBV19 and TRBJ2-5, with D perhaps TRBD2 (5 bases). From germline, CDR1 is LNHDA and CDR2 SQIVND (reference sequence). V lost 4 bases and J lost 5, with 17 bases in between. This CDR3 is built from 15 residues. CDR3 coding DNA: TGTGCCAGTAGTAGCCGTCGGACTGGGCGGGAGACCCAGTACTTC. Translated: CASSSRRTGRETQYF.

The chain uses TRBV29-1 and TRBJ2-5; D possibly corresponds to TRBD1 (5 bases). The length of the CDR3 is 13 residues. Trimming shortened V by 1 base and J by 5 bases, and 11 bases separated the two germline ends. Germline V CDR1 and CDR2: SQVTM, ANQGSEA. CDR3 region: CSVEAESGETQYF. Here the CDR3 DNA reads TGCAGCGTTGAAGCAGAGTCAGGGGAGACCCAGTACTTC. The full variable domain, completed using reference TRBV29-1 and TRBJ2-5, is SAVISQKPSRDICQRGTSLTIQCQVDSQVTMMFWYRQQPGQSLTLIATANQGSEATYESGFVIDKFPISRPNLTFSTLTVSNMSPEDSSIYLCSVEAESGETQYFGPGTRLLVL.

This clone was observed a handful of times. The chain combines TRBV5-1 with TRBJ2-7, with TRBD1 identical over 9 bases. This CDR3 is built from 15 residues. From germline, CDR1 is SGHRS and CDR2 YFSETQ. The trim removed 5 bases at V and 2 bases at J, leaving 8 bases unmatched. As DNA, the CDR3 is TGCGCCAGCAGATATAGGACAGGGGCTCCCTACGAGCAGTACTTC. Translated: CASRYRTGAPYEQYF.

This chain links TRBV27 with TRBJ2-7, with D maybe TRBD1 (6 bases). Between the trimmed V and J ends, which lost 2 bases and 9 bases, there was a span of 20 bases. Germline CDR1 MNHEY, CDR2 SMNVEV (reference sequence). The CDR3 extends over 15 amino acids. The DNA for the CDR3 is TGTGCCAGCAGTTTACCCCCGGCACAGGGAACTAGGCAGTACTTC. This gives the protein CASSLPPAQGTRQYF.

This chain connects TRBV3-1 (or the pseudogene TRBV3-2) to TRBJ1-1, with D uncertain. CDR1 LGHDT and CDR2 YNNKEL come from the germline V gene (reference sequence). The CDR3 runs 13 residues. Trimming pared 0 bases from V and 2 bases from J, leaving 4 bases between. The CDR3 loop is CASSQDSNTEAFF. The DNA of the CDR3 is TGTGCCAGCAGCCAAGATAGTAACACTGAAGCTTTCTTT.

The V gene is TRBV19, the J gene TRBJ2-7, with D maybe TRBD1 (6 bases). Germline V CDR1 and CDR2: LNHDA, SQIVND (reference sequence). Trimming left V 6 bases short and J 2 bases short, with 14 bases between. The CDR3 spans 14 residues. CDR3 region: CASSLRGLPYEQYF. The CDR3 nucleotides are TGTGCCAGTAGCCTCAGGGGCCTCCCCTACGAGCAGTACTTC. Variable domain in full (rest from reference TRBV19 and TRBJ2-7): DGGITQSPKYLFRKEGQNVTLSCEQNLNHDAMYWYRQDPGQGLRLIYYSQIVNDFQKGDIAEGYSVSREKKESFPLTVTSAQKNPTAFYLCASSLRGLPYEQYFGPGTRLTVT.

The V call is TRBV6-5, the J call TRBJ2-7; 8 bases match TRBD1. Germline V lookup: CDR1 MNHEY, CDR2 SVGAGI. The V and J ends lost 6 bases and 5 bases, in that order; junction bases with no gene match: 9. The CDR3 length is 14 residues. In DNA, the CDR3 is TGTGCCAGCAGACCCGGACAGGGTAGGGACGAGCAGTACTTC. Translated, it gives CASRPGQGRDEQYF.

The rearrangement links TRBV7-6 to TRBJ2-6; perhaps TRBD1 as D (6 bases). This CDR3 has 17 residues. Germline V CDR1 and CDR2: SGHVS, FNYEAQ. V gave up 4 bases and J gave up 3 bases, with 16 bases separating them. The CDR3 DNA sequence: TGTGCCAGCAGCTCCAACAGGGTCCTCGATGGGGCCAACGTCCTGACTTTC. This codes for CASSSNRVLDGANVLTF.

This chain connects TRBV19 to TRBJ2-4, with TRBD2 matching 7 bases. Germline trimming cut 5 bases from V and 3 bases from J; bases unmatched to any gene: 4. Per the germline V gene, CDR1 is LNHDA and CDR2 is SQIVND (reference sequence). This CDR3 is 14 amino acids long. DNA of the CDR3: TGTGCCAGTAGTGTTGCTAGCGGCAAAAACATTCAGTACTTC. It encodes CASSVASGKNIQYF.

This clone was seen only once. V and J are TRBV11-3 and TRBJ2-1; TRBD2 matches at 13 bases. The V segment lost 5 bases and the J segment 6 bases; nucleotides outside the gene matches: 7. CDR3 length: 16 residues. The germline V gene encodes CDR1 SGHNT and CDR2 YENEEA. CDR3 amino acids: CASSPQTSGGTNEQFF. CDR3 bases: TGTGCCAGCAGCCCCCAGACTAGCGGGGGGACCAATGAGCAGTTCTTC. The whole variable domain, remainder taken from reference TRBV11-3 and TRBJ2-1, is EAGVVQSPRYKIIEKKQPVAFWCNPISGHNTLYWYLQNLGQGPELLIRYENEEAVDDSQLPKDRFSAERLKGVDSTLKIQPAELGDSAVYLCASSPQTSGGTNEQFFGPGTRLTVL.

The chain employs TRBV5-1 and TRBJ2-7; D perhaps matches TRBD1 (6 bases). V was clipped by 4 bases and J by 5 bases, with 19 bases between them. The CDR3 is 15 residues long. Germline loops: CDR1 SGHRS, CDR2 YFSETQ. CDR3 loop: CASSLGQPPVDEQYF. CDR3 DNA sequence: TGCGCCAGCAGCCTCGGACAGCCCCCGGTTGACGAGCAGTACTTC.

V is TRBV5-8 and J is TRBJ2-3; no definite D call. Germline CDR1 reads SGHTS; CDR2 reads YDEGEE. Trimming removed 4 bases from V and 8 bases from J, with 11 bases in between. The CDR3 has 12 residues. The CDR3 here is CASSPPAGTQYF. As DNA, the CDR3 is TGTGCCAGCAGCCCCCCCGCCGGTACGCAGTATTTT.

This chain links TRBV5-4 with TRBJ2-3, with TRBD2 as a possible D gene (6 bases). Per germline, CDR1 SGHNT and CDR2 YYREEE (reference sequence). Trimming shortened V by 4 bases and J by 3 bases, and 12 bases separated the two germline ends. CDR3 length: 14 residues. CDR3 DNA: TGTGCCAGCAGCCGGGAGTGGAATACAGATACGCAGTATTTT. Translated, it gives CASSREWNTDTQYF.

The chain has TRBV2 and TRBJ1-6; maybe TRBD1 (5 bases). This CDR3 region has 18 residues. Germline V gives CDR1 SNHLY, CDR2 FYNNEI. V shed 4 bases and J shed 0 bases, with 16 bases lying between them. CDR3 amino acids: CASSAWGPSSSYNSPLHF. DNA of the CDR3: TGTGCCAGCAGTGCGTGGGGCCCGAGTAGCTCCTATAATTCACCCCTCCACTTT.

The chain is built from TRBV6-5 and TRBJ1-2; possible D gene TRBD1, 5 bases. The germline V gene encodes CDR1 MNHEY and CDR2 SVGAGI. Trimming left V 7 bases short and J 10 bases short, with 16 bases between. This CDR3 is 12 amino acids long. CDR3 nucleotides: TGTGCCAGCACCTCTGGGGGGTTCGCCTACACCTTC. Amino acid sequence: CASTSGGFAYTF.

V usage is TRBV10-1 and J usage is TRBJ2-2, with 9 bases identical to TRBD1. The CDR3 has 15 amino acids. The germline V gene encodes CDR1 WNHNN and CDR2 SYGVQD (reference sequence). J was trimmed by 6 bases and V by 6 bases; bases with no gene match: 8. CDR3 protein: CASSRDRDFPGELFF. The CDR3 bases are TGCGCCAGCAGCCGGGACAGGGATTTTCCCGGGGAGCTGTTTTTT.

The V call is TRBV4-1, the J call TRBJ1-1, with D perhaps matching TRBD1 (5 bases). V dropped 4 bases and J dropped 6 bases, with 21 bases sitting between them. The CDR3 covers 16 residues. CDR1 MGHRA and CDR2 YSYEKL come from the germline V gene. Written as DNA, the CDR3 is TGCGCCAGCAGCCTGTCCCCCGGGGGGTGGTCAGCTGAAGCTTTCTTT. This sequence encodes CASSLSPGGWSAEAFF.